Shown below are 6 T cell receptor beta chains from a single sample sequenced in a study of blood T cell repertoires in COVID-19. Assay used: immunoSEQ multiplex PCR; TCRdb lists only in-frame clones, some missing. The profile shows nearly 300,000 clones, 70% to 85% of them singletons. The sample taken for sequencing was peripheral blood. Receptors originate from a human donor with COVID-19, enrolled during active disease. The donor label of this sample is uncertain.

The rearrangement uses TRBV29-1 and TRBJ2-1; D gene uncertain. The CDR3 has 13 residues. Trimming shortened V by 5 bases and J by 0 bases, and 8 bases separated the two germline ends. Germline assignment: CDR1 SQVTM and CDR2 ANQGSEA. This CDR3 is CSVTSDSYNEQFF. The DNA for the CDR3 is TGCAGCGTTACTTCCGACTCCTACAATGAGCAGTTCTTC.

This clone was observed a single time. The rearrangement links TRBV19 to TRBJ1-5, with 7 bases aligning to TRBD1. The CDR3 sequence is 15 residues long. From germline, CDR1 is LNHDA and CDR2 SQIVND (reference sequence). V was clipped by 5 bases and J by 3 bases; unmatched bases: 7. The CDR3 here is CASSSGQLTNQPQHF. CDR3 in DNA: TGTGCCAGTAGTTCGGGACAGCTAACCAATCAGCCCCAGCATTTT.

J is TRBJ2-5 and V is TRBV7-6, with TRBD2 matching 7 bases. CDR1 SGHVS and CDR2 FNYEAQ come from the germline V gene. J lost 4 bases, V lost 5 bases, and 13 bases had no gene match. This CDR3 contains 16 residues. CDR3 nucleotide sequence: TGTGCCAGCAGCCTGGGCGCTAGCGGTAAAGGAGAGACCCAGTACTTC. It yields the protein CASSLGASGKGETQYF.

This clone was seen only a few times. V is TRBV11-3 and J is TRBJ2-3; 16 nucleotides agree with TRBD2. CDR1 SGHNT and CDR2 YENEEA come from the germline V gene. The CDR3 is 18 residues long. The junction had 5 bases not matched to a gene; V was cut back by 5 bases and J by 0 bases. The CDR3 DNA is TGTGCCAGCAGCACGGGACTAGCGGGAGGGTCTAGCACAGATACGCAGTATTTT. It codes for CASSTGLAGGSSTDTQYF.

About this clone: This could be a read error, since a much larger clone is one nucleotide away. Within the sample, other DNA sequences also encode this same CDR3. The chain links TRBV7-3 to TRBJ1-1, with a tentative D call TRBD1 (6 bases). The CDR3 is made up of 13 amino acids. The V gene's germline CDR1 is SGHTA and CDR2 FQGTGA. V lost 4 bases and J 1 base, leaving 7 bases between the germline ends. The CDR3 loop reads CASSSTGNTEAFF. In nucleotides, the CDR3 is TGTGCCAGCAGCTCGACAGGGAACACTGAAGCTTTCTTT.

This clone was seen just once. J is TRBJ2-7 and V is TRBV7-2; TRBD2 matches at 11 bases. Per germline, CDR1 SGHTA and CDR2 FQGNSA. The CDR3 has 17 amino acids. J was trimmed by 2 bases and V by 0 bases; bases with no gene match: 6. CDR3 in amino acids: CASSLAGTSGLPYEQYF. In DNA form, the CDR3 reads TGTGCCAGCAGCTTAGCGGGGACTAGCGGTTTACCCTACGAGCAGTACTTC.